Each of the 23 T cell receptor beta chains below was sequenced from the same sample in a study of T cells in Graves' hyperthyroidism and ophthalmopathy (dated by TCRdb to the late 2010s). The library was prepared using multiplex PCR. Sequencing relied on an Illumina HiSeq 2000. Amplification of TCR beta CDR3 regions was carried out from RNA transcripts. For the first round of RT-PCR on the TCR CDR3, the HTBI primer set was used together with the Qiagen OneStep RT-PCR kit. TCRdb applied fastp at Q25 and MiXCR to the public reads, then kept only in-frame beta chains. Rows with a matching CDR3 protein are joined into one entry that keeps the most common DNA and genes. Recorded for this sample are around 600,000 distinct CDR3 sequences; roughly a sixth of them occurred a single time. The top ten constitute 3% to 4% of the sample. The source material was blood. These receptors were taken from a woman aged 40 to 55 with Graves' ophthalmopathy.

This clonotype was observed a handful of times. The genes are TRBV2 and TRBJ1-5, with no clear D. From germline, CDR1 is SNHLY and CDR2 FYNNEI. Trimming left V 5 bases short and J 7 bases short, with 12 bases between. The CDR3 sequence is 13 residues long. The chain's CDR3 is CASSTSRPQPQHF. CDR3 coding DNA: TGTGCCAGCAGTACGAGCAGGCCCCAGCCCCAGCATTTT.

The chain carries TRBV3-1 and TRBJ2-4; D uncertain. Germline V lookup: CDR1 LGHDT, CDR2 YNNKEL (reference sequence). The CDR3 covers 16 residues. V shed 1 base and J shed 0 bases, with 10 bases lying between them. The CDR3 DNA sequence: TGTGCCAGCAGCCAAGGAAACAGTTTAGCCAAAAACATTCAGTACTTC. Its translation: CASSQGNSLAKNIQYF. The variable domain in full, with the rest retrieved from reference TRBV3-1 and TRBJ2-4, is DTAVSQTPKYLVTQMGNDKSIKCEQNLGHDTMYWYKQDSKKFLKIMFSYNNKELIINETVPNRFSPKSPDKAHLNLHINSLELGDSAVYFCASSQGNSLAKNIQYFGAGTRLSVL.

This clonotype has a handful of counts. In DNA, the CDR3 is TGTGCCAGTAGTATAAGGACTAGCGGGGGGCAAGAGACCCAGTACTTC. Encoded protein: CASSIRTSGGQETQYF. V is TRBV19 and J is TRBJ2-5, with 14 bases identical to TRBD2. V shed 2 bases, J shed 2 bases, and the junction held 1 base outside the gene matches. The CDR3 has 16 amino acids. CDR1 is LNHDA, CDR2 SQIVND, per germline (reference sequence).

This clonotype was recorded a few times. The CDR3 nucleotides read TGCAGCGTTGAACTAGCATGGGAGACCCAGTACTTC. Its translation: CSVELAWETQYF. The chain couples TRBV29-1 to TRBJ2-5; D perhaps matches TRBD2 (5 bases). V lost 2 bases, J lost 5 bases, and 9 bases lay in between. The V gene's germline CDR1 is SQVTM and CDR2 ANQGSEA. The CDR3 covers 12 residues. Filled out from reference TRBV29-1 and TRBJ2-5, the complete variable domain reads SAVISQKPSRDICQRGTSLTIQCQVDSQVTMMFWYRQQPGQSLTLIATANQGSEATYESGFVIDKFPISRPNLTFSTLTVSNMSPEDSSIYLCSVELAWETQYFGPGTRLLVL.

The chain couples TRBV20-1 to TRBJ2-1; 10 bases match TRBD1. J lost 4 bases, V lost 1 base, and 4 bases had no gene match. Per the germline V gene, CDR1 is DFQATT and CDR2 is SNEGSKA (reference sequence). CDR3 length equals 15 residues. The CDR3 DNA reads as TGCAGTGCTAGAGTGACAGGGGGCGATTACAATGAGCAGTTCTTC. Encoded protein: CSARVTGGDYNEQFF.

The rearrangement joins TRBV4-1 to TRBJ1-1; D is unresolved. V shed 3 bases and J shed 3 bases, with 8 bases lying between them. Germline CDR1 and CDR2: MGHRA and YSYEKL. The CDR3 runs 13 residues. This chain's CDR3 is CASSQTPYTEAFF. The DNA of the CDR3 is TGCGCCAGCAGCCAGACCCCCTACACTGAAGCTTTCTTT.

This clonotype was counted a few times. The chain links TRBV11-2 to TRBJ1-3; D gene unclear. This CDR3 has 15 residues. The germline gives CDR1 SGHAT, CDR2 FQNNGV. The V end lost 1 base, the J end lost 0 bases, and 7 bases lay between the germline ends. The CDR3 sequence: CASSLGLSSGNTIYF. The CDR3 DNA follows: TGTGCCAGCAGCTTAGGCCTGAGCTCTGGAAACACCATATATTTT.

This clonotype was counted at least ten times. The chain carries TRBV7-2 and TRBJ2-7; 9 bases are shared with TRBD2. Per germline, CDR1 SGHTA and CDR2 FQGNSA. The CDR3 sequence is 14 residues long. V lost 5 bases, J lost 3 bases, and 5 bases stayed unmatched. The CDR3 region is CASSRSGGYYEQYF. CDR3 bases: TGTGCCAGCAGCCGGAGCGGGGGGTACTACGAGCAGTACTTC.

This clonotype was detected many times. The chain employs TRBV20-1 and TRBJ2-1; 9 bases line up with TRBD1. The ends lost 3 bases at V and 6 bases at J; junction bases unmatched: 15. CDR3 length: 17 residues. CDR1 and CDR2 from the germline V gene are DFQATT and SNEGSKA (reference sequence). The DNA for the CDR3 is TGCAGTGCTAGGTCCCTTGGTTGGGACAGGGTTTTCAATGAGCAGTTCTTC. Its protein is CSARSLGWDRVFNEQFF.

This clonotype was counted between two and nine times. The chain is built from TRBV6-5 and TRBJ1-1, with no clear D. Germline CDR1 reads MNHEY; CDR2 reads SVGAGI. Trimming took off 4 bases at V and 5 bases at J, with 8 bases between the two ends. The CDR3 covers 12 residues. The CDR3 region has the DNA TGTGCCAGCAGTTCACCGGGTACTGAAGCTTTCTTT. Protein sequence: CASSSPGTEAFF.

This clonotype turned up a few times. The rearrangement uses TRBV15 and TRBJ1-4; D remains unclear. The CDR3 totals 12 residues. Germline V gene data show CDR1 as LNHNV and CDR2 as YYDKDF (reference sequence). Trimming removed 5 bases from V and 8 bases from J, with 9 bases in between. The CDR3 sequence is CATSQNQEKLFF. The DNA for the CDR3 is TGTGCCACCAGCCAGAACCAGGAAAAACTGTTTTTT.

This chain joins TRBV4-1 and TRBJ2-7, with 9 bases aligning to TRBD1. Germline CDR1 and CDR2: MGHRA and YSYEKL. This CDR3 has 16 amino acids. V was clipped by 2 bases and J by 4 bases; unmatched bases: 9. CDR3 in amino acids: CASSQTPGQGSYEQYF. The CDR3 DNA reads TGCGCCAGCAGCCAAACCCCGGGACAGGGCTCTTACGAGCAGTACTTC.

This clonotype has ten or more counts. The rearrangement links TRBV5-1 to TRBJ2-1, with 9 bases lining up with TRBD1. Looked up from germline, CDR1 is SGHRS and CDR2 is YFSETQ. There are 15 residues in the CDR3. Losses at the gene ends were 0 bases for V and 8 bases for J; bases not matched to a gene: 6. DNA of the CDR3: TGCGCCAGCAGCTTGGGAGGGGACAGGGTTGATGAGCAGTTCTTC. This codes for CASSLGGDRVDEQFF.

V and J are TRBV19 and TRBJ2-2; D gene uncertain. Trimming cost V 7 bases and J 4 bases, with 13 bases left between them. The CDR3 extends over 14 amino acids. Germline assignment: CDR1 LNHDA and CDR2 SQIVND (reference sequence). CDR3 sequence (DNA): TGTGCCAGTATAATGGGTATAGGCACCGGGGAGCTGTTTTTT. Translating gives CASIMGIGTGELFF.

The sample holds many counts of this clonotype. The chain combines TRBV3-1 with TRBJ2-5, with D unclear. The V end lost 4 bases, the J end lost 5 bases, and 14 bases lay between the germline ends. CDR1 and CDR2 (germline): LGHDT, YNNKEL (reference sequence). CDR3 size: 14 residues. The CDR3 sequence is CASSRGPVRETQYF. The CDR3 nucleotides read TGTGCCAGCAGCCGAGGTCCGGTGAGGGAGACCCAGTACTTC.

The sample holds many counts of this clonotype. The chain joins TRBV28 to TRBJ2-3; D perhaps matches TRBD1 (7 bases). With 6 bases removed from V and 2 bases from J, the gap between germline ends came to 18 bases. The CDR3 loop spans 16 amino acids. The germline V gene has CDR1 MDHEN and CDR2 SYDVKM. The CDR3 loop is CASRKGRGTATDTQYF. CDR3 bases: TGTGCCAGCAGAAAGGGGCGCGGGACAGCCACAGATACGCAGTATTTT.

This clonotype came up many times. The gene calls are TRBV3-1 and TRBJ2-6, with D tentatively TRBD2 (6 bases). The germline V gene encodes CDR1 LGHDT and CDR2 YNNKEL (reference sequence). The ends were cut back, 5 bases at V and 7 bases at J, with 12 bases in the middle. The CDR3 is 14 residues long. CDR3 sequence (DNA): TGTGCCAGCAGCGTACGGGGGAGAGCCAACGTCCTGACTTTC. Amino acids: CASSVRGRANVLTF.

This clonotype was seen more than once but under ten times. The rearrangement uses TRBV5-1 and TRBJ2-1; 10 positions agree with TRBD2. The CDR3 spans 12 residues. With V trimmed by 7 bases and J by 6 bases, 1 base remained unmatched. Looked up from germline, CDR1 is SGHRS and CDR2 is YFSETQ. CDR3 bases: TGCGCCAGCCGGACTAGCGGCAATGAGCAGTTCTTC. It translates to CASRTSGNEQFF.

This clonotype appeared many times. The chain links TRBV20-1 to TRBJ2-1; no definite D call. This CDR3 is built from 8 residues. Trimming took 8 bases from V and 6 from J, leaving 2 bases between them. The germline gives CDR1 DFQATT, CDR2 SNEGSKA (reference sequence). As DNA, the CDR3 is TGCAGTTGCAATGAGCAGTTCTTC. Protein product: CSCNEQFF.

This clonotype has at least ten counts. V usage is TRBV2 and J usage is TRBJ1-5, with D possibly being TRBD1 (5 bases). Per germline, CDR1 SNHLY and CDR2 FYNNEI. The CDR3 length is 17 residues. V was clipped by 1 base and J by 1 base, with 14 bases between them. CDR3 loop: CASSEVGLSGSNQPQHF. In DNA, the CDR3 is TGTGCCAGCAGTGAAGTGGGACTGAGCGGGAGCAATCAGCCCCAGCATTTT.

This clonotype was observed a handful of times. The CDR3, as DNA: TGCAGTGCTAGGACCGGGACAGTATCAAAAGAGACCCAGTACTTC. Amino acids: CSARTGTVSKETQYF. The V call is TRBV20-1, the J call TRBJ2-5; 7 nucleotides match TRBD1. The CDR3 is 15 amino acids. The germline gives CDR1 DFQATT, CDR2 SNEGSKA (reference sequence). The V gene end was trimmed by 3 bases and the J gene end by 3 bases; junction bases not matched to a gene: 10.

This clonotype was observed at least ten times. The V gene is TRBV20-1, the J gene TRBJ2-3, with D possibly matching TRBD1 (6 bases). There are 15 residues in the CDR3. CDR1 is DFQATT and CDR2 is SNEGSKA in the germline V gene (reference sequence). V was trimmed by 3 bases and J by 2 bases, leaving 15 bases between them. The CDR3 is CSASVGDINTDTQYF. The DNA of the CDR3 is TGCAGTGCTAGTGTGGGGGACATCAACACAGATACGCAGTATTTT.

Here the CDR3 DNA reads TGTGCCAGCAGCAAACAGGGGTACGATGGCTACACCTTC. Translated: CASSKQGYDGYTF. The V gene is TRBV7-9, the J gene TRBJ1-2; 7 nucleotides match TRBD1. This CDR3 comprises 13 residues. The germline V gene has CDR1 SEHNR and CDR2 FQNEAQ (reference sequence). Trimming took 5 bases from V and 6 from J; bases not matched to a gene: 6.